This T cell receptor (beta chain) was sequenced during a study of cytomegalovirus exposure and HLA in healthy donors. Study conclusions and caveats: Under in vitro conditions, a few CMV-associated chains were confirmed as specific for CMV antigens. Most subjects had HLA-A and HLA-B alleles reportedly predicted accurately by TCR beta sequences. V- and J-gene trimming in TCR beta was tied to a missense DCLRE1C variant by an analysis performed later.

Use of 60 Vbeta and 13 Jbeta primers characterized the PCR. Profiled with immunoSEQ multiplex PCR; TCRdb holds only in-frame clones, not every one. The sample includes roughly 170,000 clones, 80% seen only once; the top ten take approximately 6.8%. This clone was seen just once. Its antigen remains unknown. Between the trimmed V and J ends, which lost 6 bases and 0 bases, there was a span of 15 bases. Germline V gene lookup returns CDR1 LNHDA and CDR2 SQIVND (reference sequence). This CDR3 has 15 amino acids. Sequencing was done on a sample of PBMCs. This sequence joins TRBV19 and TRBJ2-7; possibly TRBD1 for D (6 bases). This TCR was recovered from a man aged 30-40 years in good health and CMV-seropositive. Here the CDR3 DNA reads TGTGCCAGTAGCACCGCAGGGGTATCCTCCTACGAGCAGTACTTC. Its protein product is CASSTAGVSSYEQYF.